This T cell receptor (beta chain) is from a study of radiation and T cells in renal cell carcinoma (dated by TCRdb to the early 2020s). About the study as a whole: The samples were drawn from a clinical trial, where primary renal cell carcinomas were treated with 15 Gy of stereotactic body radiation therapy and then removed by nephrectomy 4 weeks afterward. A total of around 50 samples underwent TCR beta sequencing, made up of approximately 26 tumors and roughly 27 peripheral blood samples. In the 53 samples combined, 4,016,671 unique CDR3 nucleotide sequences were found, encoding roughly 2.5 million unique CDR3 amino acid sequences.

The time point label here, explained by the study, means: baseline pretreatment blood. The sample's treatment or condition label, decoded: 15 Gy SBRT to primary tumor, nephrectomy 4 weeks later. To follow tumor-enriched clonotypes, peripheral blood was collected serially from radiation-treated patients at baseline and again at 2 weeks and 4 weeks after SBRT. Renal cell carcinoma with clear cell pathology was present in all patients. Genomic DNA for TCR sequencing was prepared using the QIAamp DNA Blood Mini Kit (Qiagen). Samples were included in the analyses only if all quality control checks were passed. About this clone itself: The specificity of this receptor is unknown. The sample holds no much larger clone one base away, and base qualities are not on file.

TCR beta libraries were generated from genomic DNA with the immunoSEQ kit, following the manufacturer's recommendations. For library preparation, a first multiplex PCR was performed with proprietary primers, followed by a second PCR in which unique barcodes were added, and bead cleanups were performed after each round. Each sample batch included a kit-provided positive control reaction and a negative control reaction. The final libraries underwent checking on an Agilent 4200 TapeStation D1000 ScreenTape, volumetric pooling, and quantification by qPCR. An Illumina NextSeq500 fitted with a MidOutput 150-cycle cartridge performed the sequencing, running 156 Read1 cycles and 15 Index1 cycles with the kit's custom primers. The pooled library was loaded at roughly 0.98 pM with an approximately 21% PhiX control spike-in. From the authors' description of their analysis: The vendor-processed data were analyzed in R, and a clonotype was defined as all T cells that share the same CDR3 nucleotide sequence. In the clone abundance analyses, frequencies in each sample were normalized to that sample's 10,000 most abundant clones. Public T cell clones, which averaged fewer than five per sample, were excluded before analysis. A difference in abundance of at least 32-fold between compartments was used to define tumor-enriched and baseline blood-enriched clonotypes. A beta-binomial differential abundance model was used to identify clonotypes that expanded or contracted between blood time points. Similarity between tumor and blood repertoires was quantified using the Baroni-Urbani and Buser coefficient, and groups were compared with two-tailed Wilcoxon tests in R. TCRdb took over this immuneACCESS table, retaining in-frame rearrangements with V and J assigned. Such tables are incomplete; in checked studies, under half of the missing clones stem from an unresolved V gene, and the remainder is unexplained. V and J calls and clone size come straight from that table; D and trimming were deduced from the DNA. This sample comprises 150,000 or so clones, around four fifths of them detected only once. Together, the top ten hold around 25% of the sample.

Via the germline V gene, CDR1 is MRHNA and CDR2 SNTAGT. The CDR3 sequence holds 12 residues, the cysteine and phenylalanine included. Only the CDR3 region is kept as DNA, spanning 36 bases read in frame from base 1. V is shortened by 2 bases, J by 5 bases, and the region joining them spans 6 bases. Broader findings and caveats from the paper: Dynamics of the blood repertoire were not tracked past 4 weeks after treatment. In blood, the top tumor clonotypes increased between baseline and 2 weeks post-radiation and then shrank by 4 weeks, which suggests that tumor-resident clones expanded only transiently. Because no pretreatment tumor biopsies were available, whether clonotypes were present in the tumor at baseline could not be determined. The single-armed trial design could not address effects of radiation dose or scheduling on the TCR repertoire.

The rearrangement joined TRBV6-4 to TRBJ1-2, with an unclear D gene assignment. Sequenced material: blood, taken from a patient whose treatment included radiotherapy and nephrectomy. This TCR was recovered from a woman in her 50s with renal cell carcinoma. In nucleotide form, the sequence is TGTGCCAGCAGTGACGAGGGATATGGCTACACCTTC. Its protein reads: CASSDEGYGYTF.